Given below is one T cell receptor (beta chain) in context. Its specificity is unknown. This entry comes from a study of cytomegalovirus exposure and HLA in healthy donors. PCR employed 60 Vbeta and 13 Jbeta primers. The protocol was immunoSEQ multiplex PCR, while the TCRdb copy is restricted to in-frame clones and leaves out a portion. The table lists almost 200,000 clones, roughly 79% of them singletons. V lost 0 bases, J lost 4 bases, and 6 bases lay in between. CDR3 length equals 12 residues. CDR1 SQVTM and CDR2 ANQGSEA come from the germline V gene. Study-level points and caveats: Roughly uniform depth of sequencing across donors was assumed in presence/absence analyses. As a later analysis revealed, the rate of TCR association differed by HLA locus, with DRB1 most and HLA-C fewest. In a later analysis, TCR beta V- and J-gene trimming showed a link to a missense DCLRE1C variant.

The sequence was obtained from a young man in good health and CMV-seronegative. The rearrangement links TRBV29-1 to TRBJ1-1; D possibly corresponds to TRBD1 (6 bases). Sequenced input: PBMCs. The CDR3 here is CSVEEGGTEAFF. The CDR3 DNA is TGCAGCGTTGAAGAAGGGGGCACTGAAGCTTTCTTT.